The 14 T cell receptor beta chains below all came from one sample that was sequenced in a study of human T cells and chemical hapten exposure. TCRdb redid the calling of the RACE reads with MiXCR, one entry per CDR3 protein. The sample includes about 110,000 distinct CDR3 sequences, 9% to 15% of them seen just once. Time point described: pre-sensitization, week 0. Treatment given: therapeutic diphenylcyclopropenone sensitization with weekly scalp DPC. The sequencing here drew on whole blood, taken in connection with sensitization to the hapten diphenylcyclopropenone (DPC). These receptors all stem from a woman aged 45-60 years with alopecia areata. Some clones in this sample may be carry-over from other donors' samples.

There are many counts of this clonotype. V is TRBV24-1 and J is TRBJ1-2, with TRBD1 identical over 7 bases. The CDR3 runs to 16 residues. Trimming took 2 bases from V and 11 from J; bases not matched to a gene: 16. Germline CDR1 reads KGHDR; CDR2 reads SFDVKD. The chain's CDR3 is CATSDSDRISTQSYTF. The CDR3 bases are TGTGCCACCAGTGATTCGGACAGGATTTCTACCCAAAGTTACACCTTC.

This clonotype was counted many times. The chain carries TRBV10-1 and TRBJ1-2; 8 bases align to TRBD1. V shed 3 bases and J 7 bases; nucleotides not matched to a gene: 13. The CDR3 sequence is 16 residues long. Germline loops: CDR1 WNHNN, CDR2 SYGVQD (reference sequence). The CDR3 coding sequence is TGCGCCAGCAGTGAAAACTTTGGCCAGGGGGCGTTTGGCTACACCTTC. It specifies CASSENFGQGAFGYTF.

The V gene is TRBV6-2 or TRBV6-3, the J gene TRBJ2-3; D ambiguous. The CDR3 sequence is 14 residues long. The V and J ends lost 2 bases and 3 bases respectively, with 9 bases between them. CDR1 is MNHEY, CDR2 SVGEGT, per germline. The CDR3 nucleotides are TGTGCCAGCAGTTACAGAGAGCTGACAGATACGCAGTATTTT. Amino acid sequence: CASSYRELTDTQYF.

The rearrangement uses TRBV28 and TRBJ1-4; 9 bases line up with TRBD1. Germline V gene data show CDR1 as MDHEN and CDR2 as SYDVKM. CDR3 length: 18 residues. After removal of 2 bases from V and 4 bases from J, the junction contained 11 bases not matched to a gene. CDR3 sequence: CASSLGLGTGYYNEKLFF. In DNA form, the CDR3 reads TGTGCCAGCAGTTTAGGTCTCGGGACAGGGTATTATAATGAAAAACTGTTTTTT.

Many counts were recorded for this clonotype. CDR3 residues: CASSPYRNSPLHF. CDR3 bases: TGTGCCAGCAGCCCATACAGAAATTCACCCCTCCACTTT. The chain combines TRBV11-2 with TRBJ1-6; D call uncertain. This CDR3 has 13 amino acids. Germline V CDR1 and CDR2: SGHAT, FQNNGV. V was pared by 5 bases and J by 7 bases, with 9 bases between.

A few counts support this clonotype. The chain couples TRBV7-2 to TRBJ1-3, with D possibly TRBD1 on 5 matching bases. CDR3 size: 19 residues. Germline V gene sequence: CDR1 SGHTA, CDR2 FQGNSA. V lost 1 base to trimming and J lost 1 base, with 20 bases between them. For the CDR3, the DNA is TGTGCCAGCAGCTTAGTTGTGGGGCTGGTCGACTCTTCTGGAAACACCATATATTTT. Its translation: CASSLVVGLVDSSGNTIYF.

This clonotype was seen many times. The rearrangement links TRBV7-6 to TRBJ2-3, with 9 bases lining up with TRBD1. Trimming took 4 bases from V and 6 from J; bases not matched to a gene: 8. The CDR3 contains 15 residues. Germline lookup yields CDR1 SGHVS and CDR2 FNYEAQ. Here the CDR3 reads CASSSGTGTRDTQYF. DNA of the CDR3: TGTGCCAGCAGCTCGGGGACAGGGACTCGGGATACGCAGTATTTT.

This clonotype occurred many times. CDR3 protein: CASSLRGGGGTDTQYF. As DNA, the CDR3 is TGTGCCAGCAGCTTGCGTGGCGGAGGGGGAACAGATACGCAGTATTTT. The chain couples TRBV5-5 to TRBJ2-3; tentatively, D is TRBD1 or TRBD2 (6 bases each). Germline CDR1 and CDR2: SGHKS and YYEKEE (reference sequence). Deletions cut 1 base from V and 3 bases from J, with 15 bases between. The CDR3 loop spans 16 amino acids.

The table lists this clonotype with a few counts. This sequence joins TRBV4-2 and TRBJ2-5, with 9 bases that match TRBD2. With 4 bases clipped from V and 3 bases from J, the junction kept 12 bases outside the gene matches. This CDR3 contains 17 residues. Germline V gives CDR1 LGHNA, CDR2 YNFKEQ. The chain's CDR3 is CASSRSASGVNKETQYF. The CDR3 region has the DNA TGTGCCAGCAGCCGGAGCGCTAGCGGGGTCAATAAAGAGACCCAGTACTTC.

V and J are TRBV19 and TRBJ2-1; D gene ambiguous. V was cut by 4 bases and J by 9 bases, with 16 bases left in between. Germline lookup yields CDR1 LNHDA and CDR2 SQIVND (reference sequence). The CDR3 is made up of 14 amino acids. The CDR3: CASSSPWLRTEQFF. The CDR3 nucleotides are TGTGCCAGTAGTAGCCCCTGGTTGCGGACTGAGCAGTTCTTC.

J is TRBJ2-3 and V is TRBV6-2 or TRBV6-3; D not resolved. V was trimmed by 0 bases and J by 2 bases, leaving 9 bases between them. This CDR3 has 15 amino acids. Germline values: CDR1 MNHEY, CDR2 SVGEGT. Here the CDR3 DNA reads TGTGCCAGCAGTTACTCGGACCGACCCACAGATACGCAGTATTTT. Translating it yields CASSYSDRPTDTQYF.

This chain uses TRBV6-2 or TRBV6-3 with TRBJ2-5; D remains unclear. The CDR3 length is 13 residues. Germline assignment: CDR1 MNHEY and CDR2 SVGEGT. With 2 bases removed from V and 5 bases from J, the gap between germline ends came to 9 bases. CDR3 region: CASSYPLGETQYF. DNA of the CDR3: TGTGCCAGCAGTTACCCCTTGGGGGAGACCCAGTACTTC.

This clonotype has more than one count but fewer than ten. The CDR3 DNA follows: TGTGCCAGCAGCTTAGCGGGGTCGGATACGCAGTATTTT. This encodes CASSLAGSDTQYF. V gene TRBV11-2 combines with J gene TRBJ2-3; tentatively, D is TRBD2 (5 bases). Germline V gene data show CDR1 as SGHAT and CDR2 as FQNNGV. V was shortened by 1 base and J by 6 bases, with 8 bases between the two germline ends. The length of the CDR3 is 13 residues. Complete variable domain (other parts from reference TRBV11-2 and TRBJ2-3): EAGVAQSPRYKIIEKRQSVAFWCNPISGHATLYWYQQILGQGPKLLIQFQNNGVVDDSQLPKDRFSAERLKGVDSTLKIQPAKLEDSAVYLCASSLAGSDTQYFGPGTRLTVL.

This clonotype came up many times. The chain carries TRBV29-1 and TRBJ1-1; D not certain. Trimming stripped 3 bases from V and 1 base from J, with 6 bases between. CDR1 SQVTM and CDR2 ANQGSEA come from the germline V gene. The CDR3 consists of 12 residues. CDR3 coding DNA: TGCAGCGTTGAGCGGCAGAACACTGAAGCTTTCTTT. This sequence encodes CSVERQNTEAFF.